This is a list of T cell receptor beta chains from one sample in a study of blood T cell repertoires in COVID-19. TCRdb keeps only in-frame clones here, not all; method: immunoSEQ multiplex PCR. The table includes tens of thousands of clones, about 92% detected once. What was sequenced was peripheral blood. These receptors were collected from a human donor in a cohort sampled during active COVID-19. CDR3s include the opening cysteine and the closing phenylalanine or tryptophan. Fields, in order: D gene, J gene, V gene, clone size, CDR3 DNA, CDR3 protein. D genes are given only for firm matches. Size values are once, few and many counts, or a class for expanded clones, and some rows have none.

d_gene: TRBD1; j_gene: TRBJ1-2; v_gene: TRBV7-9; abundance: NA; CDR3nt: TGTGCCAGCACCCAGGGAGGGGGGACAGGGATCAGCTATGGCTACACCTTC; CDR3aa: CASTQGGGTGISYGYTF
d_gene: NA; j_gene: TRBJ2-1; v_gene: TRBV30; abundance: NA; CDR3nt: TGTGCCTGGAGTGTTAGAGTAACAGGGCCAGAGCAGTTCTTC; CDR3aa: CAWSVRVTGPEQFF
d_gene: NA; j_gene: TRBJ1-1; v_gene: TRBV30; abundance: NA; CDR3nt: TGTGCCTGGAGTGAGACGGGACTCACGAACACTGAAGCTTTCTTT; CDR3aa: CAWSETGLTNTEAFF
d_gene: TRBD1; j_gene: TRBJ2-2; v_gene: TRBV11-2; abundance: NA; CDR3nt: TGTGCCAGCAGCTTCCAGGGGGCGCAGACCGGGGAGCTGTTTTTT; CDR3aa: CASSFQGAQTGELFF
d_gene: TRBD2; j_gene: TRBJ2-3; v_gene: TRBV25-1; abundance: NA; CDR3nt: TGTGCCAGCAGTGACAGGACTAGCGGGAGTAGTGGTACAGATACGCAGTATTTT; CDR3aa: CASSDRTSGSSGTDTQYF
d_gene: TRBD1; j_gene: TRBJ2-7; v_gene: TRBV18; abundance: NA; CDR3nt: TGTGCCAGCTCACCAGGGGACAGGGATGTCAACGAGCAGTACTTC; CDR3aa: CASSPGDRDVNEQYF
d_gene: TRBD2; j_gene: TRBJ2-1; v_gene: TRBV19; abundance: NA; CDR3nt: TGTGCCAGTAGCGGAGCGGGAGGTAATGAGCAGTTCTTC; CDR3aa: CASSGAGGNEQFF
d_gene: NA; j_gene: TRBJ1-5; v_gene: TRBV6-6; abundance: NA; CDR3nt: TGTGCCAGCAGTTACGGGGGGTCTCAGCCCCAGCATTTT; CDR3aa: CASSYGGSQPQHF
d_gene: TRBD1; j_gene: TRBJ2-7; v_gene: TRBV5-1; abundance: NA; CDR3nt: TGCGCCAGCAGCGCGGGACAGGGCCCCTACGAGCAGTACTTC; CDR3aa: CASSAGQGPYEQYF
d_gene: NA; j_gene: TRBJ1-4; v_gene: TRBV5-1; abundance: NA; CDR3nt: TGCGCCAGCACAAACTCGGAGTTGGAAAAACTGTTTTTT; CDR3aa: CASTNSELEKLFF
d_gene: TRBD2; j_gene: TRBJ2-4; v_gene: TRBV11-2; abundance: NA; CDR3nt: TGTGCCAGCAGCTTAGACGGGTGGGGACTAAAAAACATTCAGTACTTC; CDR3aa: CASSLDGWGLKNIQYF
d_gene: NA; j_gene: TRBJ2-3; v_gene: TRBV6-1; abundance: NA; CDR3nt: TGTGCCAGCAGTGAGACACACAGCACAGATACGCAGTATTTT; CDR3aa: CASSETHSTDTQYF
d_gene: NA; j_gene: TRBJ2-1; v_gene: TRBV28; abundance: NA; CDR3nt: TGTGCCAGCAGACAAACCCCTGCGGTCTCCTACAATGAGCAGTTCTTC; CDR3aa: CASRQTPAVSYNEQFF
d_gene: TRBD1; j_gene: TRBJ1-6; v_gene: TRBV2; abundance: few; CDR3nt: TGTGCCAGCAGTGAACGGGACAGGGAGTCACCCCTCCACTTT; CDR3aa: CASSERDRESPLHF
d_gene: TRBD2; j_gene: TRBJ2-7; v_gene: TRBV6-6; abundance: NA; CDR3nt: TGTGCCAGCAGTTACATGGGCGGGAGCGAGCAGTACTTC; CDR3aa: CASSYMGGSEQYF
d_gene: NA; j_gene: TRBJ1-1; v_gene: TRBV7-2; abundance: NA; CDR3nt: TGTGCCAGCAGCTTATCGTATTCCGGACGGGGGATGAACACTGAAGCTTTCTTT; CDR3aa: CASSLSYSGRGMNTEAFF
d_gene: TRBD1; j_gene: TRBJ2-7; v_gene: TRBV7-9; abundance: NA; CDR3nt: TGTGCCAGCAGCTTAGCGGGGGCAGGGGGCTACGAGCAGTACTTC; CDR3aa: CASSLAGAGGYEQYF
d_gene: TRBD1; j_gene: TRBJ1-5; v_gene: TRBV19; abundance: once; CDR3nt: TGTGCCAGTAGTATAACCAGGACAGGGTTTCAGCCCCAGCATTTT; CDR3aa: CASSITRTGFQPQHF
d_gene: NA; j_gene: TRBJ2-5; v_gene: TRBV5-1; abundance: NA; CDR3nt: TGCGCCAGCAGCTTGGAGGTGGGAGACGGAGAGACCCAGTACTTC; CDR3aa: CASSLEVGDGETQYF
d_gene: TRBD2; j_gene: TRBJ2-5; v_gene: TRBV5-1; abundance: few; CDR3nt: TGCGCCAGCAGCTTGCGGATAGCGGGTGACGGAGAGACCCAGTACTTC; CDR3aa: CASSLRIAGDGETQYF
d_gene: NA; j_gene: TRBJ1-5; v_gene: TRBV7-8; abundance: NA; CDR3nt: TGTGCCAGCAGCTCGACAGATAGCAATCAGCCCCAGCATTTT; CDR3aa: CASSSTDSNQPQHF
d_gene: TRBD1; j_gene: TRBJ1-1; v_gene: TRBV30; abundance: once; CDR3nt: TGTGCCTGGACTTGGACAGGCCTAACCGAGGCTTTCTTT; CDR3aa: CAWTWTGLTEAFF
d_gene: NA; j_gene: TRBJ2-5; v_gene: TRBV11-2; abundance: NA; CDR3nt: TGTGCCAGCAGCTTAGACAGGGTGGAGACCCAGTACTTC; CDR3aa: CASSLDRVETQYF
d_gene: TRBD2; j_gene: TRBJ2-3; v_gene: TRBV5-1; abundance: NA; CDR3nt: TGCGCCAGCAGCATCAGCGGGAGGACGGGAGATACGCAGTATTTT; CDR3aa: CASSISGRTGDTQYF
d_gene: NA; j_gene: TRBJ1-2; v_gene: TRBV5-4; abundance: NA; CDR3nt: TGTGCCAGCAGCTTCAGGGGTTCAGGCTATGGCTACACCTTC; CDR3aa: CASSFRGSGYGYTF
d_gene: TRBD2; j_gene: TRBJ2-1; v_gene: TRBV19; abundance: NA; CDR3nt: TGTGCCAGTAGTGGGGTAGCGGGAGTTGAGCAGTTCTTC; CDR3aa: CASSGVAGVEQFF
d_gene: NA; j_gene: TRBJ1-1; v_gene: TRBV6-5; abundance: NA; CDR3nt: TGTGCCAGCACCGCGGGGCTGAACACTGAAGCTTTCTTT; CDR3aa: CASTAGLNTEAFF
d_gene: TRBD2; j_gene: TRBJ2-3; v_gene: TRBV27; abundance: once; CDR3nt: TGTGCCAGCAGTTTAATTCTAGCGGCAGATACGCAGTATTTT; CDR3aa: CASSLILAADTQYF
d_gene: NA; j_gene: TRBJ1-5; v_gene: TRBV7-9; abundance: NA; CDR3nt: TGTGCCAGCAGCTCATTCCAAAGGGGCTCCAATCAGCCCCAGCATTTT; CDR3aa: CASSSFQRGSNQPQHF